These T cell receptor beta chains were read from a single sample in a study of glioma-infiltrating T cells. TCRdb called the multiplex PCR reads again in MiXCR, with one record for every CDR3 protein. Here the sample spans under 200,000 distinct CDR3 sequences, around 40% being singletons. Sequencing was carried out using glioma tissue, nonneoplastic brain tissue, or PBMCs (not recorded which). The source is a human donor with low-grade glioma or glioblastoma, undergoing nonglioma brain surgery, or in good health (not recorded which). Each CDR3 is given with its conserved first and last residue. Fields, in order: J gene, CDR3 length, V gene, CDR3 protein.

J gene: TRBJ2-1; CDR3 length: 15; V gene: TRBV20-1; CDR3 protein: CSARDMGYHSNEQFF
J gene: TRBJ2-7; CDR3 length: 13; V gene: TRBV7-8; CDR3 protein: CASSFLAGDEQYF
J gene: TRBJ2-1; CDR3 length: 13; V gene: TRBV2; CDR3 protein: CASGQGAINEQFF
J gene: TRBJ1-2; CDR3 length: 12; V gene: TRBV3-1; CDR3 protein: CASSQMDSFSIF
J gene: .; CDR3 length: 11; V gene: TRBV27; CDR3 protein: CATGRRDEQFF
J gene: TRBJ1-1; CDR3 length: 14; V gene: TRBV10-3; CDR3 protein: CAISLGGKTTEAFF
J gene: TRBJ2-7; CDR3 length: 13; V gene: TRBV29-1; CDR3 protein: CSVWRDTSYEQYF
J gene: TRBJ1-1; CDR3 length: 14; V gene: TRBV20-1; CDR3 protein: CSQSTGTGNTEAFF
J gene: TRBJ2-1; CDR3 length: 14; V gene: TRBV20-1; CDR3 protein: CSARVMRTYNEQFF
J gene: TRBJ2-3; CDR3 length: 13; V gene: TRBV6-1; CDR3 protein: CASLGEYTDTQYF
J gene: TRBJ2-7; CDR3 length: 16; V gene: TRBV2; CDR3 protein: CASSESERPSSYEQYF
J gene: TRBJ2-3; CDR3 length: 14; V gene: TRBV20-1; CDR3 protein: CSAALGPGTDTQYF
J gene: TRBJ2-1; CDR3 length: 15; V gene: TRBV2; CDR3 protein: CASSGLAGWSDEQFF
J gene: TRBJ1-2; CDR3 length: 17; V gene: TRBV18; CDR3 protein: CASSHTKPDFENYGYTF
J gene: TRBJ2-1; CDR3 length: 16; V gene: TRBV20-1; CDR3 protein: CSAIHRAGKGVNEQFF
J gene: TRBJ2-7; CDR3 length: 14; V gene: TRBV5-4; CDR3 protein: CASAGTSGSYEQYF
J gene: TRBJ1-1; CDR3 length: 15; V gene: TRBV29-1; CDR3 protein: CSVEDRAGGYTEAFF
J gene: TRBJ1-2; CDR3 length: 13; V gene: TRBV19; CDR3 protein: CASSPQGLNGYTF
J gene: TRBJ2-7; CDR3 length: 13; V gene: TRBV5-1; CDR3 protein: CASSSRPGGEQYF
J gene: TRBJ1-5; CDR3 length: 15; V gene: TRBV12-3/TRBV12-4; CDR3 protein: CASSGTENSNQHQHF
J gene: TRBJ1-1; CDR3 length: 18; V gene: TRBV5-5; CDR3 protein: CASSFRQTDLSMNTEAFF
J gene: TRBJ2-7; CDR3 length: 14; V gene: TRBV5-1; CDR3 protein: CASSTWTGVSEQYF
J gene: TRBJ2-6; CDR3 length: 16; V gene: TRBV14; CDR3 protein: CASSQGAGVGANFLTF
J gene: TRBJ1-3; CDR3 length: 12; V gene: TRBV11-2; CDR3 protein: CASSDSGNTIYF
J gene: TRBJ1-1; CDR3 length: 13; V gene: TRBV7-2; CDR3 protein: CASGVERGTEAFF
J gene: TRBJ2-7; CDR3 length: 17; V gene: TRBV6-6; CDR3 protein: CASSYRPFGTGLNEQYF
J gene: TRBJ2-7; CDR3 length: 12; V gene: TRBV14; CDR3 protein: CASSQDYLEQYF
J gene: TRBJ2-7; CDR3 length: 14; V gene: TRBV19; CDR3 protein: CASSGLANPYEQYF
J gene: TRBJ1-1; CDR3 length: 15; V gene: TRBV28; CDR3 protein: CASRKMAGLSTEAFF
J gene: TRBJ1-5; CDR3 length: 14; V gene: TRBV28; CDR3 protein: CASSSRQSNQPQHF
J gene: TRBJ2-7; CDR3 length: 16; V gene: TRBV15; CDR3 protein: CATSRGTRTSSYEQYF
J gene: TRBJ1-1; CDR3 length: 15; V gene: TRBV5-1; CDR3 protein: CASSEPGQGNTEAFF
J gene: TRBJ2-7; CDR3 length: 15; V gene: TRBV5-1; CDR3 protein: CASSNPGRGIYEQYF
J gene: TRBJ2-7; CDR3 length: 13; V gene: TRBV6-1; CDR3 protein: CASSQGEGYEQYF
J gene: TRBJ1-5; CDR3 length: 15; V gene: TRBV20-1; CDR3 protein: CSASDSPYSNQPQHF
J gene: TRBJ1-4; CDR3 length: 15; V gene: TRBV5-4; CDR3 protein: CASSSRTGDFEKLFF
J gene: TRBJ2-7; CDR3 length: 13; V gene: TRBV27; CDR3 protein: CASRLARGNEQYF
J gene: TRBJ1-1; CDR3 length: 15; V gene: TRBV3-1; CDR3 protein: CASSQLGETDTEAFF
J gene: TRBJ2-3; CDR3 length: 15; V gene: TRBV20-1; CDR3 protein: CSALSTSGYTDTQYF
J gene: TRBJ2-7; CDR3 length: 15; V gene: TRBV7-2; CDR3 protein: CASSLRGDTFREQYF
J gene: TRBJ2-1; CDR3 length: 16; V gene: TRBV3-1; CDR3 protein: CASSQNTGAKVNEQFF
J gene: TRBJ2-7; CDR3 length: 13; V gene: TRBV20-1; CDR3 protein: CSARAGGSHEQYF
J gene: TRBJ2-1; CDR3 length: 15; V gene: TRBV14; CDR3 protein: CASSQDAGGPGEQFF
J gene: TRBJ2-5; CDR3 length: 19; V gene: TRBV28; CDR3 protein: CASRPANVGLAGLGETQYF
J gene: TRBJ2-1; CDR3 length: 16; V gene: TRBV20-1; CDR3 protein: CSASPSGRPMYNEQFF
J gene: TRBJ2-1; CDR3 length: 14; V gene: TRBV12-3/TRBV12-4; CDR3 protein: CDSTLAGGLGKQFF
J gene: TRBJ2-2; CDR3 length: 16; V gene: TRBV19; CDR3 protein: CASSSQGQTNTGELFF
J gene: TRBJ1-5; CDR3 length: 18; V gene: TRBV28; CDR3 protein: CASSLKGQGIGSNQPQHF
J gene: TRBJ2-1; CDR3 length: 15; V gene: TRBV3-1; CDR3 protein: CASSPFRDSYNEQFF
J gene: TRBJ2-5; CDR3 length: 16; V gene: TRBV7-9; CDR3 protein: CASSISGIGRQETQYF
J gene: TRBJ2-7; CDR3 length: 16; V gene: TRBV28; CDR3 protein: CASSLPGTARVYEQYF
J gene: TRBJ2-2; CDR3 length: 16; V gene: TRBV6-1; CDR3 protein: CASSPSGMVYTGELFF
J gene: TRBJ1-1; CDR3 length: 17; V gene: TRBV7-9; CDR3 protein: CAGSGGGAGGLNTEAFF
J gene: TRBJ2-7; CDR3 length: 12; V gene: TRBV29-1; CDR3 protein: CSVEDRGGEQYF
J gene: TRBJ2-7; CDR3 length: 12; V gene: TRBV20-1; CDR3 protein: CSARDSSREQYF
J gene: TRBJ2-3; CDR3 length: 16; V gene: TRBV18; CDR3 protein: CASSPPLGRSTDTQYF
J gene: TRBJ1-1; CDR3 length: 13; V gene: TRBV6-1; CDR3 protein: CASSQVRDTEAFF
J gene: TRBJ2-7; CDR3 length: 16; V gene: TRBV18; CDR3 protein: CASSPRKQSSSYEQHF